These T cell receptor beta chains were read from a single sample in a study of blood T cell repertoires in COVID-19. Profiled with immunoSEQ multiplex PCR; TCRdb holds only in-frame clones, not every one. The repertoire holds 180,000 or so clones, about 82% seen once, with about 8.6% in the top ten. The material sequenced was PBMCs or T cells enriched from blood (not recorded which). These receptors were collected from a woman in her twenties or thirties who had recovered from COVID-19. CDR3s include the opening cysteine and the closing phenylalanine or tryptophan. Fields, in order: clone size, V gene, D gene, J gene, CDR3 DNA, CDR3 protein. The D gene is left open where the match is weak. Expanded clones are given a class, and other clones once, few, many or no size at all.

abundance: .; v_gene: TRBV20-1; d_gene: .; j_gene: TRBJ2-1; CDR3nt: TGCAGTGCTAGTAACACAGGGTCAATCTACAATGAGCAGTTCTTC; CDR3aa: CSASNTGSIYNEQFF
abundance: .; v_gene: TRBV19; d_gene: TRBD1; j_gene: TRBJ1-1; CDR3nt: TGTGCCAGTAATCCAAACCGACAGGGAGGAAGAGGCACTGAAGCTTTCTTT; CDR3aa: CASNPNRQGGRGTEAFF
abundance: few; v_gene: TRBV6-1; d_gene: .; j_gene: TRBJ2-5; CDR3nt: TGTGCCAGCAGTGAATGGGCAGATCAAGAGACCCAGTACTTC; CDR3aa: CASSEWADQETQYF
abundance: .; v_gene: TRBV27; d_gene: .; j_gene: TRBJ1-1; CDR3nt: TGTGCCAGCAGTTTGACCTCAGGGCTTACTGAAGCTTTCTTT; CDR3aa: CASSLTSGLTEAFF
abundance: .; v_gene: TRBV23-1; d_gene: TRBD2; j_gene: TRBJ2-3; CDR3nt: TGCGCCAGCACTCAGCGGGGAAGCACAGATACGCAGTATTTT; CDR3aa: CASTQRGSTDTQYF
abundance: few; v_gene: TRBV5-1; d_gene: .; j_gene: TRBJ2-1; CDR3nt: TGCGCCAGCAGCTTGAGAAGCGCGAGCTCCTACAATGAGCAGTTCTTC; CDR3aa: CASSLRSASSYNEQFF
abundance: .; v_gene: TRBV5-4; d_gene: TRBD1; j_gene: TRBJ1-1; CDR3nt: TGTGCCAGCAGCCGGTCCGGGACAGGGGCCGTCTCGACTGAAGCTTTCTTT; CDR3aa: CASSRSGTGAVSTEAFF
abundance: .; v_gene: TRBV29-1; d_gene: .; j_gene: TRBJ2-7; CDR3nt: TGCAGCGTTTATTTAACTGTAAACTACGAGCAGTACTTC; CDR3aa: CSVYLTVNYEQYF
abundance: .; v_gene: TRBV14; d_gene: .; j_gene: TRBJ1-5; CDR3nt: TGTGCCAGCAGCCAACAGAGCAATCAGCCCCAGCATTTT; CDR3aa: CASSQQSNQPQHF
abundance: .; v_gene: TRBV11-2; d_gene: .; j_gene: TRBJ1-1; CDR3nt: TGTGCCAGCAGCGCACAGGGAACGACTGAAGCTTTCTTT; CDR3aa: CASSAQGTTEAFF
abundance: few; v_gene: TRBV28; d_gene: TRBD1; j_gene: TRBJ2-7; CDR3nt: TGTGCCAGCAGTGGACAGGGGGCGGACGAGCAGTACTTC; CDR3aa: CASSGQGADEQYF
abundance: .; v_gene: TRBV12-3/TRBV12-4; d_gene: TRBD2; j_gene: TRBJ2-2; CDR3nt: TGTGCCAGCAGCCCCCGGGAGGGCGGGGAGCTGTTTTTT; CDR3aa: CASSPREGGELFF
abundance: .; v_gene: TRBV7-9; d_gene: TRBD1; j_gene: TRBJ1-2; CDR3nt: TGTGCCAGCAGCTTAAGAGGGGGCGAGGGCTACACCTTC; CDR3aa: CASSLRGGEGYTF
abundance: once; v_gene: TRBV4-1; d_gene: TRBD2; j_gene: TRBJ2-5; CDR3nt: TGCGCCAGCAGCCCTCAGAGGGCGGGAGCGCGGGAGACCCAGTACTTC; CDR3aa: CASSPQRAGARETQYF
abundance: .; v_gene: TRBV13; d_gene: TRBD2; j_gene: TRBJ2-3; CDR3nt: TGTGCCAGCAGCTACAAACTAGCGGGAGGGCCCGGGGGGACAGATACGCAGTATTTT; CDR3aa: CASSYKLAGGPGGTDTQYF
abundance: .; v_gene: TRBV18; d_gene: .; j_gene: TRBJ2-7; CDR3nt: TGTGCCAGCTTAGGAGGAGTTGGGGACGAGCAGTACTTC; CDR3aa: CASLGGVGDEQYF
abundance: .; v_gene: TRBV7-2; d_gene: TRBD2; j_gene: TRBJ2-7; CDR3nt: TGTGCCAGCAGCTGGTCGTTTGAAGTAGCGGGGAGCTCCTACGAGCAGTACTTC; CDR3aa: CASSWSFEVAGSSYEQYF
abundance: once; v_gene: TRBV29-1; d_gene: .; j_gene: TRBJ2-7; CDR3nt: TGCAGCGTTCTCCTGATCCAGGGTTCCCTCTACTCCTACGAGCAGTACTTC; CDR3aa: CSVLLIQGSLYSYEQYF
abundance: .; v_gene: TRBV7-9; d_gene: TRBD1; j_gene: TRBJ2-2; CDR3nt: TGTGCCAGCAGCTTCCAAACAGGGGGGACCAACACCGGGGAGCTGTTTTTT; CDR3aa: CASSFQTGGTNTGELFF
abundance: .; v_gene: TRBV27; d_gene: .; j_gene: TRBJ2-7; CDR3nt: TGTGCCAGCAGTATCAGGGGTTTTGATAGCGAGCAGTACTTC; CDR3aa: CASSIRGFDSEQYF
abundance: .; v_gene: TRBV11-2; d_gene: .; j_gene: TRBJ2-7; CDR3nt: TGTGCCAGCAGCTTAGGACTTCTCCTCTACGAGCAGTACTTC; CDR3aa: CASSLGLLLYEQYF
abundance: .; v_gene: TRBV23-1; d_gene: .; j_gene: TRBJ2-2; CDR3nt: TGCGCCAGCAGCCCCGGGGGACGTCTAACCGGGGAGCTGTTTTTT; CDR3aa: CASSPGGRLTGELFF
abundance: .; v_gene: TRBV28; d_gene: TRBD2; j_gene: TRBJ2-3; CDR3nt: TGTGCCAGCAGTTTCCCGCCGAGACTAGCTGTTACCGCCTCATCCACAGATACGCAGTATTTT; CDR3aa: CASSFPPRLAVTASSTDTQYF
abundance: .; v_gene: TRBV7-2; d_gene: TRBD2; j_gene: TRBJ2-6; CDR3nt: TGTGCCAGCAGCTTCTCTAGCGGGTTCTCTGGGGCCAACGTCCTGACTTTC; CDR3aa: CASSFSSGFSGANVLTF
abundance: .; v_gene: TRBV4-1; d_gene: .; j_gene: TRBJ2-1; CDR3nt: TGCGCCAGCAGCCAGTTTGCCCTCAGGGCCAATGAGCAGTTCTTC; CDR3aa: CASSQFALRANEQFF
abundance: .; v_gene: TRBV7-6; d_gene: .; j_gene: TRBJ1-3; CDR3nt: TGTGCCAGCAGCTTAGGGGCAAGGGGGATTAGCTCTGGAAACACCATATATTTT; CDR3aa: CASSLGARGISSGNTIYF